This T cell receptor beta chain was sequenced for a study of regulatory dendritic cells for organ transplantation. Study results and limitations: Mature dendritic cells appeared to drive more memory CD8+ clonal expansion than regulatory ones.

This clone was counted only a few times. Its antigen is undetermined. Sequencing was performed with immunoSEQ multiplex PCR; in TCRdb, only in-frame clones are kept and a portion is missing. The profile covers more than 9,500 clones, with about three fifths appearing a single time and more than 0.95% taken by the ten largest. CFSE-labeled sorted T cells met regulatory or mature dendritic cells for around five days. CD4+ or CD8+ T cells were sorted as naive CD45RA+ or memory CD45RO+. The sequence derives from a human donor in good health. Specimen: naive CD8+ T cells from blood cultured with dendritic cells. The subset denotes: CD45RA+ naive T cells.

CDR3 loop: CASRAYTGELFF. CDR3 in DNA: TGTGCCAGCAGAGCGTACACCGGGGAGCTGTTTTTT. V is TRBV9 and J is TRBJ2-2, with D unresolved. Germline V CDR1 and CDR2: SGDLS, YYNGEE. With 5 bases removed from V and 3 bases from J, the gap between germline ends came to 5 bases. The CDR3 runs 12 residues.